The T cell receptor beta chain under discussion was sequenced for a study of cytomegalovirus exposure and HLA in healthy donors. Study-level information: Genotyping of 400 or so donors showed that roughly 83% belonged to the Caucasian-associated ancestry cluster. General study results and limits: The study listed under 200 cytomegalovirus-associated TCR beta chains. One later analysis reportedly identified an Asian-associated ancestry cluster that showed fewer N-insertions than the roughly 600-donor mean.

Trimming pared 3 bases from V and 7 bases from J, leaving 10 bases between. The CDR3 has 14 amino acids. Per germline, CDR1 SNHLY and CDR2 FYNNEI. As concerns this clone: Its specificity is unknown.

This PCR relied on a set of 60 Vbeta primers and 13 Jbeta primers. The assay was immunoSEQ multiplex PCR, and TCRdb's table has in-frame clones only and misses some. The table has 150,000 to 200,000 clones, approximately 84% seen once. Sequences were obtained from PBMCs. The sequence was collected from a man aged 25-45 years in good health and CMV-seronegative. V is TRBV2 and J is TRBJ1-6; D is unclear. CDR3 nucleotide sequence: TGTGCCAGCAGTGAGAAGTTTCAGAATTCACCCCTCCACTTT. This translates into CASSEKFQNSPLHF.